A selection of T cell receptor beta chains follows, all from one sample in a study of T-cell reconstitution after alpha-beta-depleted transplantation in children. MiXCR was run by TCRdb on the PCR reads, yielding one entry per CDR3 protein. The repertoire includes some 140,000 distinct CDR3 sequences, about 9.5% of them detected once, and about 25% sits in the top ten. This specimen was PBMCs, mostly from graft donor cells, taken 180 days after TCRalphabeta/CD19-depleted stem cell transplant. The origin of the receptors is a girl under three years old who had a stem cell transplant for combined immunodeficiency, so the T cells may come from the graft donor. Each CDR3 is given with its conserved first and last residue.

TRBV5-1	TRBJ2-3	CASSLAVSLTDTQYF
TRBV7-6	TRBJ2-1	CASSLRGGIYNEQFF
TRBV12-3/TRBV12-4	TRBJ2-3	CASSFWGVTDTQYF
TRBV5-5	TRBJ2-1	CASSLWGPEYNEQFF
TRBV10-3	TRBJ2-5	CAISGTFLATEETQYF
TRBV20-1	TRBJ1-5	CSAEIGGRYQPQHF
TRBV7-8	TRBJ1-5	CASGPGWGFSQPQHF
TRBV12-3/TRBV12-4	TRBJ1-5	CASRPTGYSNQPQHF
TRBV6-1	TRBJ1-5	CASSPSGRGRQPQHF
TRBV20-1	TRBJ2-5	CSASINSGTVLIETQYF
TRBV12-3/TRBV12-4	TRBJ2-5	CASSLRGLALKTQYF
TRBV19	TRBJ1-1	CASSIGPREAFF
TRBV5-1	TRBJ2-5	CASSLGRTQETQYF
TRBV19	TRBJ1-5	CASRTPGQGNQPQHF
TRBV20-1	TRBJ2-7	CSAREDKKFAYEQYF
TRBV7-3	TRBJ1-2	CASSLPGASGTF